Each of the 12 T cell receptor beta chains below was sequenced from the same sample in a study of beta chain features in type 1 diabetes. Overall study findings and caveats: Moderate yet significant TCRB CDR3 shortening was seen in Type 1 diabetes patients in all four CD4+ subsets.

As every portion of the isolated RNA was reverse transcribed, the sequencing read expressed TCRB transcripts. The protocol was immunoSEQ multiplex PCR, while the TCRdb copy is restricted to in-frame clones and leaves out a portion. The profile shows about 160,000 clones, approximately 8.1% of them singletons. The antigens these receptors bind are not known. Sequenced material: central memory CD4+ T cells from blood. Every receptor here comes from a woman aged 35 to 49 with type 1 diabetes.

The chain links TRBV28 to TRBJ1-1; TRBD1 might be the D (6 bases). CDR1 and CDR2 from the germline V gene are MDHEN and SYDVKM. Deletions cut 3 bases from V and 1 base from J, with 12 bases between. This CDR3 region has 15 residues. The CDR3 is CASSLFGQRNTEAFF. The CDR3 DNA sequence: TGTGCCAGCAGTTTGTTTGGACAGCGGAACACTGAAGCTTTCTTT.

The chain employs TRBV28 and TRBJ2-1, with D possibly matching TRBD2 (6 bases). Germline assignment: CDR1 MDHEN and CDR2 SYDVKM. The V end was cut by 5 bases, the J end by 5 bases, with 13 bases between. The CDR3 sequence is 14 residues long. CDR3 residues: CASSQGLRNNEQFF. In nucleotides, the CDR3 is TGTGCCAGCAGTCAGGGACTGCGAAACAATGAGCAGTTCTTC.

This clone showed up just a few times. The chain has TRBV2 and TRBJ2-7; D perhaps matches TRBD2 (5 bases). CDR3 length equals 13 residues. Trimming shortened V by 4 bases and J by 3 bases, and 10 bases separated the two germline ends. Germline-derived CDR1 and CDR2 are SNHLY and FYNNEI. The CDR3 region is CASSGRGLYEQYF. The CDR3 nucleotides read TGTGCCAGCAGTGGTCGGGGTCTCTACGAGCAGTACTTC.

The genes are TRBV28 and TRBJ1-5; TRBD1 is a possible D gene (6 bases). Germline V lookup: CDR1 MDHEN, CDR2 SYDVKM. The CDR3 sequence is 14 residues long. V lost 3 bases and J lost 5, with 11 bases in between. The CDR3 nucleotides are TGTGCCAGCAGTTTGGGGGCCAGTGATCAGCCCCAGCATTTT. Its protein is CASSLGASDQPQHF.

The sample holds a few counts of this clone. The chain carries TRBV6-6 and TRBJ1-5, with D maybe TRBD1 (6 bases). The V gene lost 6 bases and the J gene lost 3 bases, with 12 bases spanning the gap. The CDR3 totals 14 residues. Germline CDR1 MNHNY, CDR2 SVGAGI (reference sequence). CDR3 region: CASRLWTDNQPQHF. The CDR3 DNA is TGTGCCAGCAGGCTATGGACAGACAATCAGCCCCAGCATTTT.

The chain combines TRBV4-2 with TRBJ2-3; the match to TRBD2 covers 11 bases. The V gene's germline CDR1 is LGHNA and CDR2 YNFKEQ. The CDR3 has 18 amino acids. Trimming cost V 0 bases and J 4 bases; bases outside gene matches: 9. CDR3 coding DNA: TGTGCCAGCAGCCAAGAGTCACTGACTAGCGGGATGGCAGATACGCAGTATTTT. It yields the protein CASSQESLTSGMADTQYF.

V usage is TRBV29-1 and J usage is TRBJ2-2; 8 bases align to TRBD2. This CDR3 region has 14 residues. Germline CDR1 and CDR2: SQVTM and ANQGSEA. With 5 bases clipped from V and 2 bases from J, the junction kept 4 bases outside the gene matches. CDR3 region: CSVRTSGNTGELFF. The CDR3 DNA follows: TGCAGCGTTCGAACTAGCGGAAACACCGGGGAGCTGTTTTTT.

This clone has more than one count but fewer than ten. In nucleotides, the CDR3 is TGTGCCAGCTCACCCAGCGAGTACTGGGCCCAGCATTTT. Amino acid sequence: CASSPSEYWAQHF. The chain carries TRBV18 and TRBJ1-5; D not certain. Germline V gives CDR1 KGHSH, CDR2 LQKENI. V was clipped by 3 bases and J by 11 bases, with 14 bases between them. This CDR3 has 13 amino acids.

At least ten counts were recorded for this clone. The chain recombines TRBV30 with TRBJ1-1; maybe TRBD1 (6 bases). The CDR3 loop spans 12 amino acids. Germline CDR1 reads GTSNPN; CDR2 reads SVGIG (reference sequence). Between the trimmed V and J ends, which lost 2 bases and 9 bases, there was a span of 13 bases. CDR3 in amino acids: CAWSPGQYKAFF. The DNA for the CDR3 is TGTGCCTGGAGTCCTGGACAGTATAAAGCTTTCTTT.

The rearrangement links TRBV2 to TRBJ2-7; D possibly corresponds to TRBD1 (6 bases). This CDR3 contains 11 residues. Germline values: CDR1 SNHLY, CDR2 FYNNEI. V was trimmed by 1 base and J by 10 bases, leaving 8 bases between them. CDR3 sequence: CASSEETGQYF. In nucleotides, the CDR3 is TGTGCCAGCAGTGAAGAGACAGGCCAGTACTTC.

This clone was found a few times. The chain has TRBV28 and TRBJ2-6; perhaps TRBD1 as D (5 bases). Germline CDR1 reads MDHEN; CDR2 reads SYDVKM. V was shortened by 3 bases and J by 4 bases, with 7 bases between the two germline ends. The CDR3 is 14 amino acids. The CDR3 protein is CASSLTDGANVLTF. CDR3 sequence (DNA): TGTGCCAGCAGTTTGACAGACGGGGCCAACGTCCTGACTTTC. Using reference TRBV28 and TRBJ2-6 for the parts outside the CDR3, the full variable domain is DVKVTQSSRYLVKRTGEKVFLECVQDMDHENMFWYRQDPGLGLRLIYFSYDVKMKEKGDIPEGYSVSREKKERFSLILESASTNQTSMYLCASSLTDGANVLTFGAGSRLTVL.

Only a few counts were recorded for this clone. The CDR3 protein is CASSRGQGNHYGYTF. CDR3 sequence (DNA): TGTGCCAGCAGCCGCGGACAGGGGAATCACTATGGCTACACCTTC. This chain joins TRBV5-6 and TRBJ1-2, with 9 positions matching TRBD1. Trimming took 4 bases from V and 3 from J; bases not matched to a gene: 7. The germline V gene has CDR1 SGHDT and CDR2 YYEEEE. There are 15 residues in the CDR3.